What follows are 20 T cell receptor beta chains derived from one specimen sequenced in a study of CD8 T cells in ankylosing spondylitis. TCRdb reprocessed the 5' RACE reads via MiXCR and lists one record per CDR3 protein. The repertoire consists of 300,000 to 400,000 distinct CDR3 sequences, with roughly 15% occurring once and the leading ten covering 1.1%. Sequenced sample: blood, either unsorted or a sorted T cell fraction (not recorded which). The receptors were gathered from a male donor with ankylosing spondylitis or in good health (not recorded which).

The chain combines TRBV12-3 or TRBV12-4 with TRBJ2-7; D is perhaps TRBD1 (5 bases). The CDR3 contains 15 residues. V lost 2 bases, J lost 2 bases, and 13 bases lay in between. For the CDR3, the DNA is TGTGCCAGCAGTTTAATCAGGACACCACCCTACGAGCAGTACTTC. Protein: CASSLIRTPPYEQYF.

This clonotype was seen many times. The chain recombines TRBV27 with TRBJ1-2; TRBD1 agrees at 9 bases. After removal of 6 bases from V and 4 bases from J, the junction contained 6 bases not matched to a gene. The CDR3 is made up of 14 amino acids. Germline values: CDR1 MNHEY, CDR2 SMNVEV (reference sequence). CDR3: CASSPDRGVYGYTF. The DNA for the CDR3 is TGTGCCAGCAGCCCCGACAGGGGGGTCTATGGCTACACCTTC.

This clonotype was seen a few times. The rearrangement uses TRBV20-1 and TRBJ2-1; 8 bases map to TRBD2. This CDR3 comprises 13 residues. The V gene end was trimmed by 5 bases and the J gene end by 5 bases; junction bases not matched to a gene: 5. Germline V gene data show CDR1 as DFQATT and CDR2 as SNEGSKA (reference sequence). Here the CDR3 DNA reads TGCAGTGCTGCGGGACTAGGCCACAATGAGCAGTTCTTC. This gives the protein CSAAGLGHNEQFF.

The CDR3 loop reads CSAGNRDTYNEQFF. The CDR3 coding sequence is TGCAGTGCTGGGAATCGGGACACCTACAATGAGCAGTTCTTC. The chain carries TRBV20-1 and TRBJ2-1; D is perhaps TRBD1 (6 bases). V lost 5 bases and J 2 bases, leaving 13 bases between the germline ends. The germline CDR1 and CDR2 sequences are DFQATT and SNEGSKA (reference sequence). The CDR3 contains 14 residues.

The chain joins TRBV3-1 to TRBJ2-7; no clear D gene. Germline CDR1 and CDR2: LGHDT and YNNKEL (reference sequence). The V gene lost 2 bases and the J gene lost 2 bases, with 13 bases spanning the gap. There are 15 residues in the CDR3. This CDR3 reads CASSQWYRSAYEQYF. For the CDR3, the DNA is TGTGCCAGCAGCCAATGGTACAGATCCGCCTACGAGCAGTACTTC.

This clonotype has more than one count but fewer than ten. V usage is TRBV6-5 and J usage is TRBJ2-7; 7 bases align to TRBD1. This CDR3 is built from 17 residues. Per the germline V gene, CDR1 is MNHEY and CDR2 is SVGAGI. J lost 0 bases, V lost 2 bases, and 10 bases had no gene match. CDR3 nucleotides: TGTGCCAGCAGTTACAAGTCCAGACAGGGAAGCTCCTACGAGCAGTACTTC. Translating gives CASSYKSRQGSSYEQYF.

The chain uses TRBV7-2 and TRBJ2-7; D may be TRBD1 or TRBD2 (7 bases each). Trimming stripped 2 bases from V and 6 bases from J, with 17 bases between. The CDR3 is 15 amino acids. Germline V CDR1 and CDR2: SGHTA, FQGNSA. CDR3 nucleotide sequence: TGTGCCAGCAGCTTACTCCAGGGGGGGAAGGTCGAGCAGTACTTC. This gives the protein CASSLLQGGKVEQYF. The full variable domain, rest sourced from reference TRBV7-2 and TRBJ2-7, is GAGVSQSPSNKVTEKGKDVELRCDPISGHTALYWYRQSLGQGLEFLIYFQGNSAPDKSGLPSDRFSAERTGGSVSTLTIQRTQQEDSAVYLCASSLLQGGKVEQYFGPGTRLTVT.

The CDR3 reads CASSESPGFSNQPQHF. The DNA of the CDR3 is TGCGCCAGCAGTGAGTCGCCCGGGTTTAGCAATCAGCCCCAGCATTTT. The gene calls are TRBV10-1 and TRBJ1-5; D unclear. The germline gives CDR1 WNHNN, CDR2 SYGVQD (reference sequence). V was pared by 0 bases and J by 0 bases, with 9 bases between. The CDR3 has 16 residues.

This clonotype was detected many times. V gene TRBV7-6 combines with J gene TRBJ1-5; no firm D call. V was shortened by 2 bases and J by 4 bases, with 6 bases between the two germline ends. The CDR3 is 13 amino acids. CDR1 is SGHVS, CDR2 FNYEAQ, per germline. This CDR3 reads CASSLTVNQPQHF. CDR3 nucleotide sequence: TGTGCCAGCAGCTTAACGGTGAATCAGCCCCAGCATTTT.

The chain has TRBV21-1 and TRBJ2-2; the table assigns TRBD2, which was not confirmed against the DNA. TRBV21-1 is a pseudogene. The CDR3 is 16 residues long. This chain's CDR3 is CASSKEQAGTTGELFF. The CDR3 DNA is TGTGCCAGCAGCAAAGAACAAGCGGGGACCACCGGGGAGCTGTTTTTT.

CDR3 nucleotide sequence: TGTGCCAGCAGCCAAGGTCAGTACCAGCAGTACTTC. It yields the protein CASSQGQYQQYF. The chain carries TRBV3-1 and TRBJ2-7; D call uncertain. CDR3 length: 12 amino acids. CDR1 is LGHDT and CDR2 is YNNKEL in the germline V gene (reference sequence). Trimming took off 1 base at V and 8 bases at J, with 9 bases between the two ends.

The V gene is TRBV10-3, the J gene TRBJ2-1; TRBD2 matches 12 bases. CDR1 ENHRY and CDR2 SYGVKD come from the germline V gene. Trimming removed 6 bases from V and 7 bases from J; junction bases left unmatched: 7. The CDR3 has 15 residues. CDR3: CAIRRTSGVGNEQFF. The CDR3 nucleotides are TGTGCCATCAGGCGGACTAGCGGGGTCGGGAATGAGCAGTTCTTC.

The rearrangement links TRBV10-3 to TRBJ2-5; TRBD2 matches 8 bases. The germline V gene has CDR1 ENHRY and CDR2 SYGVKD. V shed 10 bases, J shed 4 bases, and the junction held 8 bases outside the gene matches. CDR3 length equals 13 residues. CDR3 in DNA: TGTGCCACCAGCGGGGGTGCGGGAGAGACCCAGTACTTC. Protein: CATSGGAGETQYF.

This clonotype has only a few counts. CDR3 in DNA: TGTGCCACCAGCAGAGTCCTTCTAGCGGGAGCCTTCAATGAGCAGTTCTTC. Its translation: CATSRVLLAGAFNEQFF. The J gene is TRBJ2-1, the V gene TRBV15; 10 positions match TRBD2. This CDR3 has 17 amino acids. The germline gives CDR1 LNHNV, CDR2 YYDKDF (reference sequence). J lost 6 bases, V lost 1 base, and 9 bases had no gene match.

The rearrangement links TRBV15 to TRBJ1-2; no clear D. Looked up from germline, CDR1 is LNHNV and CDR2 is YYDKDF (reference sequence). This CDR3 has 14 residues. V was cut by 0 bases and J by 0 bases, with 5 bases left in between. The CDR3 DNA reads as TGTGCCACCAGCAGAGAGGGTGCTAACTATGGCTACACCTTC. Protein: CATSREGANYGYTF. Together with reference TRBV15 and TRBJ1-2, the CDR3 gives the full variable domain: DAMVIQNPRYQVTQFGKPVTLSCSQTLNHNVMYWYQQKSSQAPKLLFHYYDKDFNNEADTPDNFQSRRPNTSFCFLDIRSPGLGDTAMYLCATSREGANYGYTFGSGTRLTVV.

This clonotype appeared a few times. Written as DNA, the CDR3 is TGTGCCAGCAGCAACACTGGGACCGGGGATCAGTTCTTC. Its protein is CASSNTGTGDQFF. The V call is TRBV7-9, the J call TRBJ2-1; D might be TRBD1 or TRBD2, each matching 5 bases. Germline loops: CDR1 SEHNR, CDR2 FQNEAQ (reference sequence). Deletions cut 5 bases from V and 13 bases from J, with 18 bases between. The CDR3 totals 13 residues.

The chain carries TRBV30 and TRBJ1-6; 7 nucleotides line up with TRBD1. The CDR3 contains 19 residues. V trimming: 0 bases; J trimming: 5 bases; junction bases outside the gene matches: 16. Germline V gene data show CDR1 as GTSNPN and CDR2 as SVGIG (reference sequence). CDR3 amino acids: CAWSVMYRGWIEDNSPLHF. CDR3 DNA sequence: TGTGCCTGGAGTGTGATGTACAGGGGTTGGATTGAGGATAATTCACCCCTCCACTTT.

This clonotype was counted a few times. The chain carries TRBV20-1 and TRBJ1-1, with D possibly being TRBD1 (6 bases). The CDR3 runs to 13 residues. CDR1 DFQATT and CDR2 SNEGSKA come from the germline V gene (reference sequence). V gave up 6 bases and J gave up 1 base, with 12 bases separating them. CDR3 nucleotides: TGCAGTGCCCTCCGGGGGGCGAACACTGAAGCTTTCTTT. Translation: CSALRGANTEAFF.

This clonotype was counted ten times or more. As DNA, the CDR3 is TGTGCCAGCAGGGGACTACGCACCGGGGAGCTGTTTTTT. Translation gives CASRGLRTGELFF. The chain employs TRBV25-1 and TRBJ2-2; TRBD2 matches 7 bases. The CDR3 contains 13 residues. Germline V CDR1 and CDR2: MGHDK, SYGVNS. With V trimmed by 6 bases and J by 4 bases, 2 bases remained unmatched.

This chain connects TRBV11-2 to TRBJ2-3, with 9 bases lining up with TRBD2. Trimming at V came to 0 bases and at J to 4 bases, leaving 8 bases not matched to a gene. The CDR3 is 17 amino acids. Germline-derived CDR1 and CDR2 are SGHAT and FQNNGV. The CDR3, as DNA: TGTGCCAGCAGCTTAGAGGGGGGGGCTAGCGGGGCAGATACGCAGTATTTT. This gives the protein CASSLEGGASGADTQYF.